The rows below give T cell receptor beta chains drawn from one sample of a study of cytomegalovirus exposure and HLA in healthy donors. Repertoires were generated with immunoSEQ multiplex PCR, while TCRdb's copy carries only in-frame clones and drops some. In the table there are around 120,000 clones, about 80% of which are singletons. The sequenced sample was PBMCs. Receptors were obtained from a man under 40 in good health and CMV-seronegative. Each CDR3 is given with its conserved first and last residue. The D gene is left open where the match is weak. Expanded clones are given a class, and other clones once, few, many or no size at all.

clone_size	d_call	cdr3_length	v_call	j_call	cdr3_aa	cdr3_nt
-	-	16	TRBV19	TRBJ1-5	CASSIRQSYSNQPQHF	TGTGCCAGTAGTATAAGACAGTCCTATAGCAATCAGCCCCAGCATTTT
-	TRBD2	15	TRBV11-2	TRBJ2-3	CASSPRLAGTDTQYF	TGTGCCAGCAGCCCAAGACTAGCTGGAACAGATACGCAGTATTTT
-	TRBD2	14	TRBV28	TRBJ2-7	CASRPGLASYEQYF	TGTGCCAGCAGGCCGGGACTAGCGTCCTACGAGCAGTACTTC
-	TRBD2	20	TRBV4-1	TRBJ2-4	CASSLLSGGGAIGAKNIQYF	TGCGCCAGCAGCCTATTATCAGGCGGGGGGGCTATCGGGGCCAAAAACATTCAGTACTTC
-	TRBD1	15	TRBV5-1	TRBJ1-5	CASRATGASNQPQHF	TGCGCCAGCAGGGCAACAGGGGCTAGCAATCAGCCCCAGCATTTT
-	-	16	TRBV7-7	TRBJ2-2	CASSLSQAVDTGELFF	TGTGCCAGCAGCTTAAGTCAGGCAGTAGACACCGGGGAGCTGTTTTTT
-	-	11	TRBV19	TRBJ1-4	CASSLNEKLFF	TGTGCCAGTAGCCTTAATGAAAAACTGTTTTTT
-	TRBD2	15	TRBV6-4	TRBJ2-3	CASSDSAGGPDTQYF	TGTGCCAGCAGTGACTCAGCGGGGGGACCAGATACGCAGTATTTT
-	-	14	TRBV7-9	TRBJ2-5	CASSLAGGQETQYF	TGTGCCAGCAGCTTAGCAGGCGGGCAAGAGACCCAGTACTTC
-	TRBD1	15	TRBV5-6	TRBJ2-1	CASSLVGQGGYEQFF	TGTGCCAGCAGCTTGGTGGGACAGGGGGGGTATGAGCAGTTCTTC
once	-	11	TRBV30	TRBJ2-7	CAWGRGYEQYF	TGTGCCTGGGGAAGAGGTTACGAGCAGTACTTC
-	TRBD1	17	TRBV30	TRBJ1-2	CAWSVGTGGITRYGYTF	TGTGCCTGGAGTGTAGGGACAGGGGGCATCACCCGCTATGGCTACACCTTC
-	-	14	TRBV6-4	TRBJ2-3	CASSDEGSTDTQYF	TGTGCCAGCAGTGACGAGGGAAGCACAGATACGCAGTATTTT
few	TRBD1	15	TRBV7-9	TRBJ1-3	CASSLGGQPGNTIYF	TGTGCCAGCAGCTTAGGGGGACAGCCTGGAAACACCATATATTTT
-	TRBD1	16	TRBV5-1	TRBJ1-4	CASSLNHNPQGTKLFF	TGCGCCAGCAGCTTGAACCATAACCCACAGGGGACGAAACTGTTTTTT
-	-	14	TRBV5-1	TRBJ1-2	CASSLDGGVWGYTF	TGCGCCAGCAGCTTGGATGGAGGGGTCTGGGGCTACACCTTC
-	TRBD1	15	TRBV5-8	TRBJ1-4	CASSPVGQGGEKLFF	TGTGCCAGCAGCCCCGTAGGGCAGGGGGGCGAAAAACTGTTTTTT
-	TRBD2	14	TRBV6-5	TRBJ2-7	CASRLAGGPYEQYF	TGTGCCAGCAGACTAGCGGGAGGGCCATACGAGCAGTACTTC
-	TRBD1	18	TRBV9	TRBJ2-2	CASSVMPGGDQNTGELFF	TGTGCCAGCAGCGTTATGCCAGGGGGCGATCAAAACACCGGGGAGCTGTTTTTT
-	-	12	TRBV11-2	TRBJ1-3	CASSFGGNTIYF	TGTGCCAGCAGCTTCGGGGGAAACACCATATATTTT
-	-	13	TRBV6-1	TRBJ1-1	CASTVTVNTEAFF	TGTGCCAGCACCGTTACAGTGAACACTGAAGCTTTCTTT
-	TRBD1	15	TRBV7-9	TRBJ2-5	CASSLEARGRETQYF	TGTGCCAGCAGCTTAGAGGCCAGGGGGAGAGAGACCCAGTACTTC
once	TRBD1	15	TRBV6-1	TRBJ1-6	CASIRQGPENSPLHF	TGTGCCAGCATTAGACAGGGTCCGGAAAATTCACCCCTCCACTTT
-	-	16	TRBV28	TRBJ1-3	CASTQWAGVSGNTIYF	TGTGCCAGCACCCAATGGGCGGGTGTCTCTGGAAACACCATATATTTT
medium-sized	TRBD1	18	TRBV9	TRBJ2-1	CASSPFLTGTGKANEQFF	TGTGCCAGCAGTCCTTTCCTTACCGGGACAGGGAAAGCGAATGAGCAGTTCTTC
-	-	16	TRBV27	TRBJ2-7	CASRLAGLMDCYEQYF	TGTGCCAGCAGGTTGGCAGGACTTATGGATTGCTACGAGCAGTACTTC
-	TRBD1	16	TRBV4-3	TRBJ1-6	CASSLGADRGNSPLHF	TGCGCCAGCAGCCTCGGGGCCGACAGGGGAAATTCACCCCTCCACTTT
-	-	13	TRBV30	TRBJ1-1	CAWRVSRGSEAFF	TGTGCCTGGAGAGTGTCGCGCGGGTCTGAAGCTTTCTTT
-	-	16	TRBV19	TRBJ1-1	CASSRPRDNRNTEAFF	TGTGCCAGTAGTAGACCCCGGGACAACCGTAACACTGAAGCTTTCTTT
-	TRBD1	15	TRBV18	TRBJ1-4	CASSPGQTTNEKLFF	TGTGCCAGCTCACCGGGACAGACAACTAATGAAAAACTGTTTTTT
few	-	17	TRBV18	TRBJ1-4	CASSPQDASGVREKLFF	TGTGCCAGCTCACCACAGGACGCGTCCGGGGTTAGGGAAAAACTGTTTTTT
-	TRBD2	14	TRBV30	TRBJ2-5	CAWSVLAGGKTQYF	TGTGCCTGGAGTGTACTAGCGGGGGGGAAGACCCAGTACTTC
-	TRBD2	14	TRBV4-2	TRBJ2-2	CASRGGGLTGELFF	TGTGCCAGCCGGGGCGGGGGGCTCACCGGGGAGCTGTTTTTT
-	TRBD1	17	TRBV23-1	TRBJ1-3	CASSSPRTGGYGNTIYF	TGCGCCAGCAGTTCTCCTCGGACAGGGGGCTATGGAAACACCATATATTTT
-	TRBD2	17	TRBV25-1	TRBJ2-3	CASSEITGTSGTDTQYF	TGTGCCAGCAGTGAAATTACCGGGACTAGCGGCACAGATACGCAGTATTTT
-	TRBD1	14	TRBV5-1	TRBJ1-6	CASRPGTDNSPLHF	TGCGCCAGCAGACCAGGGACAGATAATTCACCCCTCCACTTT
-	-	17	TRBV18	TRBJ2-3	CASSPLGRGIGADTQYF	TGTGCCAGCTCACCCCTAGGCAGGGGAATAGGCGCAGATACGCAGTATTTT
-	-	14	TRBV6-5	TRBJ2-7	CASRAASWGHEQYF	TGTGCCAGCAGAGCCGCGAGTTGGGGCCACGAGCAGTACTTC
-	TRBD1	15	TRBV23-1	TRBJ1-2	CASSHRTGGPYGYTF	TGCGCCAGCAGTCACCGGACAGGGGGCCCCTATGGCTACACCTTC
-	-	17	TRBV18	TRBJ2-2	CASSPPSPGANTGELFF	TGTGCCAGCTCACCACCGTCTCCAGGGGCTAACACCGGGGAGCTGTTTTTT
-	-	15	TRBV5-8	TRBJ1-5	CASSLGQNSNQPQHF	TGTGCCAGCAGTTTAGGACAGAATAGCAATCAGCCCCAGCATTTT
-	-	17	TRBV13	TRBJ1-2	CASSFEGSRLSNYGYTF	TGTGCCAGCAGCTTCGAGGGCTCGCGCCTCTCTAACTATGGCTACACCTTC